This T cell receptor beta chain was documented in a study of CDR3 diversity in severe acne. MiXCR was run by TCRdb on the PCR reads, yielding one entry per CDR3 protein. The table records approximately 97,000 distinct CDR3 sequences, around 56% of them present only once. This CDR3 has 14 residues. Germline V gene data show CDR1 as MRHNA and CDR2 as SNTAGT. V shed 10 bases and J 4 bases; nucleotides not matched to a gene: 10. Sequencing was carried out using blood. V and J are TRBV6-4 and TRBJ2-3; the match to TRBD2 covers 8 bases. This TCR derives from a male donor with acne. The CDR3: CAIYSGEGPDTQYF. The CDR3 bases are TGTGCCATCTATAGCGGGGAAGGACCAGATACGCAGTATTTT.